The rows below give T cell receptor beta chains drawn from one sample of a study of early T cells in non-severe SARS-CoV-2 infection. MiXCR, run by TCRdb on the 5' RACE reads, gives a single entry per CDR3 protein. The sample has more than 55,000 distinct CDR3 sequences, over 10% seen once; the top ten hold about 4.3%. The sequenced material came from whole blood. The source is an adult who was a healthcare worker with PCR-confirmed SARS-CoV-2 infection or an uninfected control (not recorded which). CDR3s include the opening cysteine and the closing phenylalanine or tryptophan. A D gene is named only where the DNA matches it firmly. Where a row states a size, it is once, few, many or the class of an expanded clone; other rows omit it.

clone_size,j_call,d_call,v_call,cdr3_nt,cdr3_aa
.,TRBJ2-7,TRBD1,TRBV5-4,TGTGCCAGCAGCCCGAGAGGGGGCGCCTCCTACGAGCAGTACTTC,CASSPRGGASYEQYF
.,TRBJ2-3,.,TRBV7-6,TGTGCCAGCACCCTACAGGGATATGGCACAGATACGCAGTATTTT,CASTLQGYGTDTQYF
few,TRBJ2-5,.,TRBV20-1,TGCAGTGCTAGAGATCCCGGGGGGCGGGAGACCCAGTACTTC,CSARDPGGRETQYF
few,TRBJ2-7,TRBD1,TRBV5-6,TGTGCCAGCAGCCGCCCGGGACAGATAATCTACGAGCAGTACTTC,CASSRPGQIIYEQYF
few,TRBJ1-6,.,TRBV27,TGTGCCAGCAGCCGGAATAACGGACAGTATAATTCACCCCTCCACTTT,CASSRNNGQYNSPLHF
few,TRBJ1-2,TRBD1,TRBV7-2,TGTGCCAGCAGCTTAGGGGGACAGGGGGTTTACGGCTACACCTTC,CASSLGGQGVYGYTF
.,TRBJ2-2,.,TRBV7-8,TGTGCCAGCAGCTTAGGGGGACACACCGGGGAGCTGTTTTTT,CASSLGGHTGELFF
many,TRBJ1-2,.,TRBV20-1,TGCAGTGCTAGAGAGGGTGGGCAGCCTTATGGCTACACCTTC,CSAREGGQPYGYTF
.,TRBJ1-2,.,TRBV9,TGTGCCAGCAGCGTAGGAGGGGCTAATGGCTACACCTTC,CASSVGGANGYTF
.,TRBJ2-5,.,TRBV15,TGTGCCACCAGCGTTACAGCCCAAGAGACCCAGTACTTC,CATSVTAQETQYF
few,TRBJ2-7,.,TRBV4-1,TGCGCCAGCAGCTCCCGGGACGGCTCCTACGAGCAGTACTTC,CASSSRDGSYEQYF
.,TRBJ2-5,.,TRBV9,TGTGCCAGCAGCGTAGTAGGCAGGGTACAAGAGACCCAGTACTTC,CASSVVGRVQETQYF
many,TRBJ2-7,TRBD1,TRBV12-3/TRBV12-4,TGTGCCAGCAGAGGGACAGGGGGCTACGAGCAGTACTTC,CASRGTGGYEQYF